This T cell receptor beta chain was obtained from a study of T cell responses to AZD1222 COVID-19 vaccine. V lost 0 bases to trimming and J lost 3 bases, with 12 bases between them. The V gene's germline CDR1 is SGDLS and CDR2 YYNGEE. CDR3 size: 15 residues. The data were produced by immunoSEQ multiplex PCR, yet TCRdb's version contains in-frame clones alone and is incomplete. The sample has approximately 150,000 clones; around 88% are singletons. The TCR comes from an adult in good health. Specimen: peripheral blood, collected on day 0 of MenACWY control vaccination. This chain links TRBV9 with TRBJ1-2; perhaps TRBD1 as D (6 bases). The CDR3 coding sequence is TGTGCCAGCAGCGTAGCTTTCGCAGGGGACTATGGCTACACCTTC. Its translation: CASSVAFAGDYGYTF. Complete variable domain (other parts from reference TRBV9 and TRBJ1-2): DSGVTQTPKHLITATGQRVTLRCSPRSGDLSVYWYQQSLDQGLQFLIQYYNGEERAKGNILERFSAQQFPDLHSELNLSSLELGDSALYFCASSVAFAGDYGYTFGSGTRLTVV.